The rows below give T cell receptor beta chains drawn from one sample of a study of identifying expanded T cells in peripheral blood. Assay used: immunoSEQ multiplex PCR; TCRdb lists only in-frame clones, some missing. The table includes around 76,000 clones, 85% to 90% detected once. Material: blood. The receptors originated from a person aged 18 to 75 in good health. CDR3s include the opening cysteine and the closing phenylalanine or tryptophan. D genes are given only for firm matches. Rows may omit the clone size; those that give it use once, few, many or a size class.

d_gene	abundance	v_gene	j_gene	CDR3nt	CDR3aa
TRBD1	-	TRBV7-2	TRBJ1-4	TGTGCCAGCAGCCCCGGGTTAGGGACAGTTGACAATGAAAAACTGTTTTTT	CASSPGLGTVDNEKLFF
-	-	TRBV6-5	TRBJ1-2	TGTGCCAGCAGTTACTCGATAGCGGGGAGCGGCTACACCTTC	CASSYSIAGSGYTF
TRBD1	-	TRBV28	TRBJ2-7	TGTGCCAGCAGTTCACGTGGGGACAGGGGCTACGAGCAGTACTTC	CASSSRGDRGYEQYF
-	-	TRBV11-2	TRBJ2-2	TGTGCCAGCAGCTCAGTCTATCAACTGGACACCTTGAACACCGGGGAGCTGTTTTTT	CASSSVYQLDTLNTGELFF
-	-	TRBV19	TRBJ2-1	TGTGCCAGTCAGGAGACCTCCTACTACAATGAGCAGTTCTTC	CASQETSYYNEQFF
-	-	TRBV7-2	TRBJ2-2	TGTGCCAGCAGCAGCCGGGACTCTCCAGGGGAGCTGTTTTTT	CASSSRDSPGELFF
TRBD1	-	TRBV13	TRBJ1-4	TGTGCCAGCAGTCGGGACAGGGGACAGGAACTGTTTTTT	CASSRDRGQELFF
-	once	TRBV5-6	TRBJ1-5	TGTGCCAGCAGCCGCCACTTGGGTAGCAATCAGCCCCAGCATTTT	CASSRHLGSNQPQHF
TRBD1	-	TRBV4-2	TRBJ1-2	TGTACCAGCAGCCAAGTCGACAGGGCTTATGGCCACACCTTC	CTSSQVDRAYGHTF
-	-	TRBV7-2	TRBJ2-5	TGTGCCAGCAGCTTAGTGAAGAGAGAGACCCAGTACTTC	CASSLVKRETQYF
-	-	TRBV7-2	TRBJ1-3	TGTGCCAGCAGCCCCGGAACACCTTACTCTGGAAACACCATATATTTT	CASSPGTPYSGNTIYF
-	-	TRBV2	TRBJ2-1	TGTGCCAGCAGTAGAGAATACAATGAGCAGTTCTTC	CASSREYNEQFF
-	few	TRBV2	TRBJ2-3	TGTGCCAGCAGGTGGGCCGGTGACGGGGATACGCAGTATTTT	CASRWAGDGDTQYF
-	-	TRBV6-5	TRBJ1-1	TGTGCCAGTCATGGAGGAAAGACTGAAGCTTTCTTT	CASHGGKTEAFF
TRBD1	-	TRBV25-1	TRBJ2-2	TGTGCCAGCACCCCCCCACGAGACAGGGCGAACACCGGGGAGCTGTTTTTT	CASTPPRDRANTGELFF
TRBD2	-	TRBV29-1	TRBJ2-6	TGCAGCGCAACCAGCGGGAGCCTCTCTGGGGCCAACGTCCTGACTTTC	CSATSGSLSGANVLTF
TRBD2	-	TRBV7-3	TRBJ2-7	TGTGCCAGCAGCTCCCTTGGGGGGGGCGAGCAGTACTTC	CASSSLGGGEQYF
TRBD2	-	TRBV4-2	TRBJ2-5	TGTGCCAGCAGCCTAAGACTAGCGGGAGAAGAGACCCAGTACTTC	CASSLRLAGEETQYF
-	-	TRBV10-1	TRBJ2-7	TGCGCCAGCAGTGATATTGTAGCCCACCTTTGGCTCTACGAGCAGTACTTC	CASSDIVAHLWLYEQYF
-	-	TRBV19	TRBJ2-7	TGTGCCAGTAGTATTGGACCCGGTAACTACGAGCAGTACTTC	CASSIGPGNYEQYF
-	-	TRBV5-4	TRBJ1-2	TGTGCCAGCAGCAGAGAGTTCCAGGGAGTCAATGGCTACACCTTC	CASSREFQGVNGYTF
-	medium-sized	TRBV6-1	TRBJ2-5	TGTGCCAGCAGTGAAGGTTGGGAGACCCAGTACTTC	CASSEGWETQYF
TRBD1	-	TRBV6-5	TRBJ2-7	TGTGCCAGCAGCTTAACAGGGGGAAGCCCCTACGAGCAGTACTTC	CASSLTGGSPYEQYF
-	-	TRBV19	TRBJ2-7	TGTGCCAGTAGTATAGGCCTACAGGGTTACGAGCAGTACTTC	CASSIGLQGYEQYF
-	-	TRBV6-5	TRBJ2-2	TGTGCCAGCAGTTTAAACACGAACACCGGGGAGCTGTTTTTT	CASSLNTNTGELFF
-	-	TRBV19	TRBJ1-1	TGTGCCAGTAGTATGCCCGGGGTGAACACTGAAGCTTTCTTT	CASSMPGVNTEAFF
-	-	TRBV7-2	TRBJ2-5	TGTGCCAGCAGCTCCTACTTTGGGGGTGAGACCCAGTACTTC	CASSSYFGGETQYF
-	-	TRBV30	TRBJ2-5	TGTGCCTGGGGCCGTGGGGGGTGGCAAGAGACCCAGTACTTC	CAWGRGGWQETQYF
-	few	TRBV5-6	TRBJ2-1	TGTGCCAGCAGCTCTGAGGGGGGCTTCTACAATGAGCAGTTCTTC	CASSSEGGFYNEQFF
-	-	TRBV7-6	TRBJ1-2	TGTGCCAGCAGCTTAAGCACAGGAGACGGCTACACCTTC	CASSLSTGDGYTF
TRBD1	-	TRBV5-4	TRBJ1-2	TGTGCCAGCAGCTTGGTACAGGGGATCGGTGGCTACACCTTC	CASSLVQGIGGYTF
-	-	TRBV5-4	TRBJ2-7	TGTGCCAGCAGCCCGCAACCAGGGCCTGCCAGCGACGAGCAGTACTTC	CASSPQPGPASDEQYF
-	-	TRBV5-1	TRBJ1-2	TGCGCCAGCACCCTGAGGAGTGAAGGGTTCTATGGCTACACCTTC	CASTLRSEGFYGYTF
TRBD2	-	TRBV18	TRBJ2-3	TGTGCCAGCTCGCCCCTCGCGACTAGCGGAGGGCTGGGCGCAGATACGCAGTATTTT	CASSPLATSGGLGADTQYF
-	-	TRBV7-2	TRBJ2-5	TGTGCCAGCAGCTTAGAGGTGCAAGAGACCCAGTACTTC	CASSLEVQETQYF
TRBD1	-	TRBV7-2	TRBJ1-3	TGTGCCAGCAGCTTAGTGGGGACAGTTGAAAACACCATATATTTT	CASSLVGTVENTIYF
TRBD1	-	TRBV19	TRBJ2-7	TGTGCCAGTAGGAGGGGACAGGGCGGCGAGCAGTACTTC	CASRRGQGGEQYF
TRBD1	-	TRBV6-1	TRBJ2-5	TGTGCCAGCAGTGAAACGGGCAGGGGGCCGGAGACCCAGTACTTC	CASSETGRGPETQYF
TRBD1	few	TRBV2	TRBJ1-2	TGTGCCAGCAAGACCGGGACAGGGCTCTATGGCTACACCTTC	CASKTGTGLYGYTF
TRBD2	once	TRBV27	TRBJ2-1	TGTGCCAGCACAGCGGGAGGTAACTACAATGAGCAGTTCTTC	CASTAGGNYNEQFF
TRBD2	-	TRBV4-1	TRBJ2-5	TGCGCCAGCAGCCAAGCGGAGACTAGCGGGAGTGGAGAGACCCAGTACTTC	CASSQAETSGSGETQYF
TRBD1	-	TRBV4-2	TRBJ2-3	TGTGCCAGCAGCCAGTTTCTGGGAATACAGGGGGCTGGGGCAGATACGCAGTATTTT	CASSQFLGIQGAGADTQYF
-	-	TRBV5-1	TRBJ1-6	TGCGCCAGCAGCTCTGGGACCGAGAATTCACCCCTCCACTTT	CASSSGTENSPLHF
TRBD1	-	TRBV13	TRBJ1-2	TGTGCCAGCAGCTTAGGAACAGGGGGGGACTATGGCTACACCTTC	CASSLGTGGDYGYTF
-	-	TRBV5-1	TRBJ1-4	TGCGCCAGCAGCTTGGCAGGGAGGGAGAATGAAAAACTGTTTTTT	CASSLAGRENEKLFF
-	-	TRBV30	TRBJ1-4	TGTGCCTGGAGTGTAAACCGGGTTGGGGAAAAACTGTTTTTT	CAWSVNRVGEKLFF
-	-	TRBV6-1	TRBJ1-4	TGTGCCAGCAGTGAACAGAGTGGAACTAATGAAAAACTGTTTTTT	CASSEQSGTNEKLFF
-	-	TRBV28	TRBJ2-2	TGTGCCAGCAGTTTCCCGGGGACCGGGGAGCTGTTTTTT	CASSFPGTGELFF
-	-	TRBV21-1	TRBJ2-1	TGTGCCAGCAGCAAAGGTGAGCGGAGAAGCTCCTACAATGAGCAGTTCTTC	CASSKGERRSSYNEQFF
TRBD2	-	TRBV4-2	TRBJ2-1	TGTGCCAGCAGCCAACCCCTAGCGGGAGCTCAGAATGAGCAGTTCTTC	CASSQPLAGAQNEQFF
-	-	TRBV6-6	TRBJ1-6	TGTGCCAGCCGCCGGATTCGTGATTCACCCCTCCACTTT	CASRRIRDSPLHF
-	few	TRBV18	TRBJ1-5	TGTGCCAGCTCACAGGAGCGTGGGCCCCAGCATTTT	CASSQERGPQHF
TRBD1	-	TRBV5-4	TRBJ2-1	TGTGCCAGCAGGGCTGGGACAGGGGACAATCTTGAGCAGTTCTTC	CASRAGTGDNLEQFF
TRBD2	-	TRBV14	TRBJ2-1	TGTGCCAGCAGCCCGGGACTAGCGGTCTACAATGAGCAGTTCTTC	CASSPGLAVYNEQFF
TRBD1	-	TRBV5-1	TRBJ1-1	TGCGCCAGCAGCCAACAGGGGGCTGACACTGAAGCTTTCTTT	CASSQQGADTEAFF